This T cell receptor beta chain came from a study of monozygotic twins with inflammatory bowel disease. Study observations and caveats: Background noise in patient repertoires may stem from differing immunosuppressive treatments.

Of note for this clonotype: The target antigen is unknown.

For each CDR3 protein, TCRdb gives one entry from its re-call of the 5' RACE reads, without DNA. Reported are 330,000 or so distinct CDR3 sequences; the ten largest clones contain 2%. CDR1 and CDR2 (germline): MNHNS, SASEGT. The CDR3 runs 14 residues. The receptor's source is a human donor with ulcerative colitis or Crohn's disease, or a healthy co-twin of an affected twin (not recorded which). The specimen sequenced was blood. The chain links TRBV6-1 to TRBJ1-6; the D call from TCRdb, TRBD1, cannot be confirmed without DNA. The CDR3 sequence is CASSRDQLGSPLHF.